This TCR beta chain originates from a study of PD-1 blockade in classical Hodgkin lymphoma. V was pared by 1 base and J by 2 bases, with 8 bases of the junction left unmatched. Germline V lookup: CDR1 LGHNA, CDR2 YNFKEQ. This CDR3 region has 17 residues. Measured with immunoSEQ multiplex PCR; TCRdb has only the in-frame clones, and not every one. The sample yields 25,000 to 30,000 clones, around four fifths seen once. The time point is: cycle 4 day 1 (C4D1), after 6 weeks of nivolumab. Every patient relapsed after autologous stem cell transplantation, and brentuximab vedotin exposure varied. The material was peripheral blood mononuclear cells (PBMCs), obtained before the fourth cycle of nivolumab. This sequence originates from a human donor with classical Hodgkin lymphoma. V usage is TRBV4-2 and J usage is TRBJ2-7, with 10 bases that match TRBD2. CDR3 sequence: CASSQASGLAVTYEQYF. The CDR3 coding sequence is TGTGCCAGCAGCCAAGCATCCGGACTAGCGGTTACCTACGAGCAGTACTTC.